These 28 T cell receptor beta chains came from one sample sequenced in a study of blood T cell repertoires in COVID-19. Using immunoSEQ multiplex PCR, the repertoire was profiled, and TCRdb retains in-frame clones only, with some absent. The table records over 150,000 clones, about 80% of them present only once. The specimen sequenced was PBMCs or T cells enriched from blood (not recorded which). These receptors all stem from a man in his forties or fifties who had recovered from COVID-19.

V gene TRBV5-1 combines with J gene TRBJ1-2; D gene ambiguous. Germline CDR1 SGHRS, CDR2 YFSETQ. This CDR3 has 12 residues. Trimming stripped 4 bases from V and 7 bases from J, with 11 bases between. The CDR3 sequence: CASSPIGAGYTF. CDR3 nucleotides: TGCGCCAGCAGCCCCATTGGAGCTGGCTACACCTTC. Full variable domain (missing parts from reference TRBV5-1 and TRBJ1-2): KAGVTQTPRYLIKTRGQQVTLSCSPISGHRSVSWYQQTPGQGLQFLFEYFSETQRNKGNFPGRFSGRQFSNSRSEMNVSTLELGDSALYLCASSPIGAGYTFGSGTRLTVV.

The V and J genes are TRBV18 and TRBJ1-1; the D gene is possibly TRBD1 (5 bases). This CDR3 contains 16 residues. Germline V gives CDR1 KGHSH, CDR2 LQKENI. Trimming removed 0 bases from V and 5 bases from J, with 16 bases in between. The CDR3 DNA sequence: TGTGCCAGCTCACCACCTTCAGTTTGGGGCTGGACTGAAGCTTTCTTT. This encodes CASSPPSVWGWTEAFF. The complete variable domain, with remaining parts taken from reference TRBV18 and TRBJ1-1, reads NAGVMQNPRHLVRRRGQEARLRCSPMKGHSHVYWYRQLPEEGLKFMVYLQKENIIDESGMPKERFSAEFPKEGPSILRIQQVVRGDSAAYFCASSPPSVWGWTEAFFGQGTRLTVV.

The chain joins TRBV24-1 to TRBJ1-6; tentative D call: TRBD1 (6 bases). The CDR3 length is 18 residues. V lost 0 bases and J lost 10, with 21 bases in between. Germline assignment: CDR1 KGHDR and CDR2 SFDVKD. DNA of the CDR3: TGTGCCACCAGTGATTTGGAGGTAGGAGGGAGGGGGGTGTCACCCCTCCACTTT. Amino acids: CATSDLEVGGRGVSPLHF.

This chain uses TRBV27 with TRBJ1-6; a weak D match, TRBD1 (6 bases). The V end was cut by 6 bases, the J end by 7 bases, with 10 bases between. The CDR3 extends over 13 amino acids. Germline V gives CDR1 MNHEY, CDR2 SMNVEV (reference sequence). CDR3 nucleotide sequence: TGTGCCAGCAGGGTACAGGGAAATTCACCCCTCCACTTT. As protein: CASRVQGNSPLHF.

The chain uses TRBV4-3 and TRBJ1-3; tentatively, D is TRBD1 (5 bases). Germline V gene lookup returns CDR1 LGHNA and CDR2 YSLEER. This CDR3 spans 15 amino acids. V was shortened by 6 bases and J by 2 bases, with 14 bases between the two germline ends. The CDR3 DNA is TGCGCCAGCAGACCCGACAGACATACTGGAAACACCATATATTTT. This translates into CASRPDRHTGNTIYF.

Comment on this clone: This sample includes further DNA sequences coding for the same CDR3. V gene TRBV5-1 combines with J gene TRBJ1-1; D may be TRBD1 (6 bases). The V end was cut by 2 bases, the J end by 1 base, with 6 bases between. The germline V gene encodes CDR1 SGHRS and CDR2 YFSETQ. This CDR3 spans 13 amino acids. CDR3 amino acids: CASSLQGNTEAFF. The CDR3 DNA reads TGCGCCAGCAGCTTACAGGGGAACACTGAAGCTTTCTTT. The whole variable domain, filled in from reference TRBV5-1 and TRBJ1-1, reads KAGVTQTPRYLIKTRGQQVTLSCSPISGHRSVSWYQQTPGQGLQFLFEYFSETQRNKGNFPGRFSGRQFSNSRSEMNVSTLELGDSALYLCASSLQGNTEAFFGQGTRLTVV.

This chain joins TRBV19 and TRBJ2-2; TRBD2 might be the D (5 bases). The CDR3 is made up of 16 amino acids. Trimming cost V 2 bases and J 4 bases, with 14 bases left between them. The germline V gene has CDR1 LNHDA and CDR2 SQIVND (reference sequence). The CDR3 loop reads CASSISWASSTGELFF. The DNA for the CDR3 is TGTGCCAGTAGTATAAGTTGGGCTAGCAGCACCGGGGAGCTGTTTTTT.

V gene TRBV28 combines with J gene TRBJ2-1, with D perhaps TRBD2 (5 bases). V was pared by 3 bases and J by 4 bases, with 10 bases between. CDR3 length: 14 amino acids. From germline, CDR1 is MDHEN and CDR2 SYDVKM. The CDR3, as DNA: TGTGCCAGCAGTTTGCCCAGACTATACAATGAGCAGTTCTTC. This sequence encodes CASSLPRLYNEQFF.

This chain uses TRBV18 with TRBJ1-1; no definite D call. Germline V CDR1 and CDR2: KGHSH, LQKENI. V was cut by 3 bases and J by 2 bases, with 13 bases left in between. The CDR3 has 15 residues. CDR3 DNA sequence: TGTGCCAGCTCACCCACGGACTCAGGAAACACTGAAGCTTTCTTT. This sequence encodes CASSPTDSGNTEAFF.

The J gene is TRBJ1-1, the V gene TRBV9, with TRBD1 matching 7 bases. Trimming at V came to 4 bases and at J to 5 bases, leaving 14 bases not matched to a gene. Germline CDR1 and CDR2: SGDLS and YYNGEE. CDR3 length equals 16 residues. The chain's CDR3 is CASSPWDSLKGTEAFF. CDR3 nucleotide sequence: TGTGCCAGCAGCCCTTGGGACAGCCTGAAAGGGACTGAAGCTTTCTTT. Filled out from reference TRBV9 and TRBJ1-1, the complete variable domain reads DSGVTQTPKHLITATGQRVTLRCSPRSGDLSVYWYQQSLDQGLQFLIQYYNGEERAKGNILERFSAQQFPDLHSELNLSSLELGDSALYFCASSPWDSLKGTEAFFGQGTRLTVV.

This chain uses TRBV6-5 with TRBJ2-7; 7 nucleotides align to TRBD1. The CDR3 runs 14 residues. The germline V gene has CDR1 MNHEY and CDR2 SVGAGI. The J segment lost 2 bases and the V segment lost 5 bases, leaving 6 bases of the junction unmatched. CDR3: CASSPDRVPYEQYF. CDR3 nucleotide sequence: TGTGCCAGCAGTCCCGACAGGGTACCCTACGAGCAGTACTTC.

The CDR3 DNA is TGTGCCAGCAGTTACCGCCCACAACCAGGTGGCTACACCTTC. Its translation: CASSYRPQPGGYTF. The rearrangement uses TRBV6-5 and TRBJ1-2, with no clear D. The germline V and J ends were trimmed by 2 bases and 7 bases, with 14 bases remaining between them. Germline V gene data show CDR1 as MNHEY and CDR2 as SVGAGI. This CDR3 is 14 amino acids long.

For the CDR3, the DNA is TGTGCCAGCCGCCCCGGACTAGCGGGAGATACGCAGTATTTT. Protein product: CASRPGLAGDTQYF. V usage is TRBV11-2 and J usage is TRBJ2-3; 11 positions match TRBD2. CDR3 length: 14 residues. After removal of 8 bases from V and 5 bases from J, the junction contained 6 bases not matched to a gene. The germline V gene encodes CDR1 SGHAT and CDR2 FQNNGV.

V is TRBV19 and J is TRBJ1-1; D may be TRBD1 (5 bases). Trimming took 3 bases from V and 7 from J, leaving 9 bases between them. Germline V gene data show CDR1 as LNHDA and CDR2 as SQIVND (reference sequence). CDR3 length equals 12 residues. CDR3 DNA: TGTGCCAGTAGTATGGTGGGGGGTGAAGCTTTCTTT. Translation: CASSMVGGEAFF.

The chain has TRBV28 and TRBJ1-1; D remains unclear. This CDR3 contains 14 residues. Germline-derived CDR1 and CDR2 are MDHEN and SYDVKM. Trimming removed 2 bases at V and 1 base at J, with 8 bases between. The chain's CDR3 is CASSLPNGNTEAFF. CDR3 sequence (DNA): TGTGCCAGCAGTTTACCCAACGGGAACACTGAAGCTTTCTTT.

This clone has a handful of counts. For the CDR3, the DNA is TGTGCCAGCAGCTTAGACTGGAACTATGGCTACACCTTC. The encoded protein is CASSLDWNYGYTF. The rearrangement links TRBV7-2 to TRBJ1-2; D is unclear. The CDR3 loop spans 13 amino acids. The V end lost 1 base, the J end lost 2 bases, and 5 bases lay between the germline ends. Germline V lookup: CDR1 SGHTA, CDR2 FQGNSA. The variable domain in full, completed from reference TRBV7-2 and TRBJ1-2, reads GAGVSQSPSNKVTEKGKDVELRCDPISGHTALYWYRQSLGQGLEFLIYFQGNSAPDKSGLPSDRFSAERTGGSVSTLTIQRTQQEDSAVYLCASSLDWNYGYTFGSGTRLTVV.

The chain couples TRBV19 to TRBJ2-3, with D possibly TRBD2 on 5 matching bases. This CDR3 has 11 residues. Trimming pared 10 bases from V and 6 bases from J, leaving 11 bases between. Germline lookup yields CDR1 LNHDA and CDR2 SQIVND (reference sequence). This chain's CDR3 is CATGLGDTQYF. DNA of the CDR3: TGTGCCACCGGACTCGGGGATACGCAGTATTTT.

This sequence joins TRBV2 and TRBJ1-2; D is possibly TRBD1 (5 bases). This CDR3 spans 14 amino acids. The germline V gene encodes CDR1 SNHLY and CDR2 FYNNEI. The V end lost 1 base, the J end lost 8 bases, and 14 bases lay between the germline ends. The CDR3 region is CASSEVPGGYGYTF. The CDR3 nucleotides read TGTGCCAGCAGTGAAGTTCCCGGGGGGTACGGCTACACCTTC.

This chain links TRBV19 with TRBJ2-7; possible D gene TRBD1, 6 bases. CDR1 is LNHDA, CDR2 SQIVND, per germline (reference sequence). V gave up 3 bases and J gave up 3 bases, with 9 bases separating them. The CDR3 is 13 residues long. CDR3 DNA sequence: TGTGCCAGTAGTATTGGACAGATCTACGAGCAGTACTTC. It yields the protein CASSIGQIYEQYF.

The chain combines TRBV9 with TRBJ1-1, with TRBD1 matching 8 bases. The J segment lost 0 bases and the V segment lost 4 bases, leaving 5 bases of the junction unmatched. Germline V gene sequence: CDR1 SGDLS, CDR2 YYNGEE. The CDR3 consists of 15 residues. The DNA of the CDR3 is TGTGCCAGCAGCCGGGGGGACAGGTTGAACACTGAAGCTTTCTTT. This encodes CASSRGDRLNTEAFF.

The chain has TRBV19 and TRBJ1-1, with TRBD1 matching over 9 bases. The germline gives CDR1 LNHDA, CDR2 SQIVND (reference sequence). V dropped 6 bases and J dropped 3; count of bases not matched to a gene: 8. The CDR3 length is 15 residues. For the CDR3, the DNA is TGTGCCAGTAGCGGGAACAGGGGGCAAGACACTGAAGCTTTCTTT. Its protein product is CASSGNRGQDTEAFF.

The chain uses TRBV24-1 and TRBJ2-2; 9 bases align to TRBD1. Germline assignment: CDR1 KGHDR and CDR2 SFDVKD. Trimming at V came to 10 bases and at J to 2 bases, leaving 7 bases not matched to a gene. The CDR3 contains 15 residues. The CDR3 region is CATTMGQGNTGELFF. CDR3 nucleotides: TGTGCCACTACTATGGGACAGGGAAACACCGGGGAGCTGTTTTTT.

V usage is TRBV18 and J usage is TRBJ1-2; D may be TRBD1 (5 bases). Deletions cut 2 bases from V and 10 bases from J, with 14 bases between. CDR1 KGHSH and CDR2 LQKENI come from the germline V gene. The CDR3 is made up of 13 amino acids. CDR3 residues: CASSPSDTRAYTF. The CDR3 DNA is TGTGCCAGCTCACCATCGGACACACGGGCCTACACCTTC.

This chain connects TRBV11-2 to TRBJ2-7; D gene ambiguous. Looked up from germline, CDR1 is SGHAT and CDR2 is FQNNGV. The CDR3 is made up of 14 amino acids. Deletions cut 1 base from V and 0 bases from J, with 7 bases between. This chain's CDR3 is CASSLGFSSYEQYF. CDR3 nucleotides: TGTGCCAGCAGCTTAGGGTTTAGCTCCTACGAGCAGTACTTC. Drawing the rest from reference TRBV11-2 and TRBJ2-7, the complete variable domain is EAGVAQSPRYKIIEKRQSVAFWCNPISGHATLYWYQQILGQGPKLLIQFQNNGVVDDSQLPKDRFSAERLKGVDSTLKIQPAKLEDSAVYLCASSLGFSSYEQYFGPGTRLTVT.

This clone is a singleton in its sample. An end of the junction differs from the germline gene, which may be a read error. CDR3 nucleotide sequence: TGCGCCAGCAGTGATAGGGGACAGGGGGGGCTGTTTTTT. This gives the protein CASSDRGQGGLFF. J is TRBJ2-2 and V is TRBV10-1; 11 positions match TRBD1. The CDR3 has 13 amino acids. Germline loops: CDR1 WNHNN, CDR2 SYGVQD (reference sequence).

J is TRBJ1-2 and V is TRBV5-4, with a tentative D call TRBD1 (6 bases). The CDR3 consists of 17 residues. CDR1 and CDR2 (germline): SGHNT, YYREEE (reference sequence). Trimming pared 4 bases from V and 1 base from J, leaving 20 bases between. The CDR3 DNA follows: TGTGCCAGCAGCGCCGGGGGGGCCCCAATTTATAACTATGGCTACACCTTC. Its translation: CASSAGGAPIYNYGYTF.

This clone occurred a few times. CDR3 nucleotide sequence: TGTGCCAGCAGCTTGAATGGACAGGGCTACGAGCAGTACTTC. This codes for CASSLNGQGYEQYF. V and J are TRBV11-2 and TRBJ2-7, with 8 bases identical to TRBD1. Trimming cost V 3 bases and J 3 bases; bases outside gene matches: 4. Germline V gives CDR1 SGHAT, CDR2 FQNNGV. This CDR3 spans 14 amino acids.

The genes are TRBV13 and TRBJ1-1, with TRBD1 matching over 9 bases. Unmatched junction bases numbered 7, after V lost 5 bases and J lost 0 bases. This CDR3 comprises 16 residues. The germline CDR1 and CDR2 sequences are PRHDT and FYEKMQ (reference sequence). This CDR3 is CASSGDREVMNTEAFF. The CDR3 DNA reads as TGTGCCAGCAGCGGGGACAGGGAGGTTATGAACACTGAAGCTTTCTTT.